This T cell receptor (beta chain) was sequenced for a study of blood T cell repertoires in COVID-19. About the study: PBMCs, B-cell-depleted T cells, or T cells provided the cDNA or gDNA that made up the material.

This CDR3 comprises 17 residues. V lost 3 bases to trimming and J lost 0 bases, with 14 bases between them. Germline CDR1 reads MNHEY; CDR2 reads SMNVEV (reference sequence). Libraries were prepared by immunoSEQ multiplex PCR; TCRdb keeps only in-frame clonotypes and omits some of them. The sample includes 110,000 to 150,000 clones, approximately 86% of them seen just once. The sequenced sample was peripheral blood. The receptor comes from a man between 65 and 80 years old with acute or convalescent COVID-19. The rearrangement uses TRBV27 and TRBJ2-2; D call uncertain. CDR3 DNA: TGTGCCAGCAGTTTCCGAGTTACAGCATCGAACACCGGGGAGCTGTTTTTT. Its translation is CASSFRVTASNTGELFF.